The 18 T cell receptor beta chains reported below all come from one sample, sequenced in a study of T cell responses to AZD1222 COVID-19 vaccine. The repertoire was sequenced with immunoSEQ multiplex PCR; TCRdb's copy has only in-frame clones and lacks some. Among approximately 120,000 clones, approximately 90% were seen once, and the ten largest hold 6% to 9%. The specimen comprised peripheral blood, sampled on day 0 of AZD1222 vaccination. The source is an adult in good health.

The V gene is TRBV2, the J gene TRBJ2-7; D uncertain. The CDR3 sequence is 11 residues long. Trimming left V 5 bases short and J 0 bases short, with 2 bases between. The germline V gene has CDR1 SNHLY and CDR2 FYNNEI. CDR3 in DNA: TGTGCCAGCAGTAACTCCTACGAGCAGTACTTC. This encodes CASSNSYEQYF.

This chain connects TRBV11-2 to TRBJ2-2; TRBD1 might be the D (8 bases). V lost 0 bases and J 1 base, leaving 18 bases between the germline ends. CDR1 and CDR2 from the germline V gene are SGHAT and FQNNGV. The CDR3 length is 19 residues. The CDR3, as DNA: TGTGCCAGCAGCTTAGAGGGGGGGCGGACAGGGAGGAACACCGGGGAGCTGTTTTTT. Residues: CASSLEGGRTGRNTGELFF.

The chain recombines TRBV9 with TRBJ2-7; a possible D gene is TRBD1 (6 bases). Trimming removed 4 bases at V and 5 bases at J, with 22 bases between. Germline assignment: CDR1 SGDLS and CDR2 YYNGEE. This CDR3 region has 16 residues. CDR3 DNA: TGTGCCAGCAGCATCTCAACAGGGTTGTTTAACGACGAGCAGTACTTC. It yields the protein CASSISTGLFNDEQYF. The entire variable domain, with the rest obtained from reference TRBV9 and TRBJ2-7, is as follows: DSGVTQTPKHLITATGQRVTLRCSPRSGDLSVYWYQQSLDQGLQFLIQYYNGEERAKGNILERFSAQQFPDLHSELNLSSLELGDSALYFCASSISTGLFNDEQYFGPGTRLTVT.

The rearrangement links TRBV6-6 to TRBJ1-2; no definite D call. The CDR3 runs 13 residues. Germline V lookup: CDR1 MNHNY, CDR2 SVGAGI (reference sequence). Trimming left V 0 bases short and J 6 bases short, with 8 bases between. CDR3 DNA: TGTGCCAGCAGTTACTCCGAGGGAGATGGCTACACCTTC. Protein: CASSYSEGDGYTF.

This chain connects TRBV9 to TRBJ2-1, with 10 bases fitting TRBD2. Germline V gene data show CDR1 as SGDLS and CDR2 as YYNGEE. Unmatched junction bases numbered 7, after V lost 3 bases and J lost 4 bases. This CDR3 has 16 amino acids. CDR3 bases: TGTGCCAGCAGCGCCTACGGACTAGCGGATTACAATGAGCAGTTCTTC. This translates into CASSAYGLADYNEQFF.

V is TRBV28 and J is TRBJ1-1, with D unclear. Germline CDR1 MDHEN, CDR2 SYDVKM. Deletions cut 7 bases from V and 5 bases from J, with 14 bases between. The CDR3 extends over 13 amino acids. This CDR3 reads CASTYGKGTEAFF. Written as DNA, the CDR3 is TGTGCCAGCACTTACGGAAAAGGGACTGAAGCTTTCTTT.

The rearrangement uses TRBV3-1 (or the pseudogene TRBV3-2) and TRBJ2-5; TRBD2 agrees at 11 bases. Losses at the gene ends were 4 bases for V and 1 base for J; bases not matched to a gene: 2. The germline gives CDR1 LGHDT, CDR2 YNNKEL (reference sequence). This CDR3 comprises 15 residues. For the CDR3, the DNA is TGTGCCAGCAGCCTGACTAGCGGGGCCCAAGAGACCCAGTACTTC. Protein product: CASSLTSGAQETQYF.

In DNA, the CDR3 is TGTGCCAGCAGCCACAGAAAAGAGACCCAGTACTTC. This codes for CASSHRKETQYF. The rearrangement uses TRBV3-1 (or the pseudogene TRBV3-2) and TRBJ2-5; D not resolved. CDR1 is LGHDT and CDR2 is YNNKEL in the germline V gene (reference sequence). Trimming cost V 3 bases and J 3 bases, with 5 bases left between them. CDR3 length: 12 residues.

The chain has TRBV18 and TRBJ2-7; D is ambiguous. V gave up 2 bases and J gave up 0 bases, with 11 bases separating them. This CDR3 region has 15 residues. Germline CDR1 reads KGHSH; CDR2 reads LQKENI. The CDR3, as DNA: TGTGCCAGCTCACCAGACGCCGTTGCCTCCTACGAGCAGTACTTC. Encoded protein: CASSPDAVASYEQYF.

The chain couples TRBV18 to TRBJ2-2; 13 bases fit TRBD2. Trimming removed 4 bases from V and 4 bases from J; junction bases left unmatched: 6. Germline V gives CDR1 KGHSH, CDR2 LQKENI. This CDR3 is built from 17 residues. This CDR3 reads CASSLRTSGRSTGELFF. CDR3 in DNA: TGTGCCAGCTCACTGAGGACTAGCGGGAGATCCACCGGGGAGCTGTTTTTT. The full variable domain, in which reference TRBV18 and TRBJ2-2 provide the parts outside the CDR3, is NAGVMQNPRHLVRRRGQEARLRCSPMKGHSHVYWYRQLPEEGLKFMVYLQKENIIDESGMPKERFSAEFPKEGPSILRIQQVVRGDSAAYFCASSLRTSGRSTGELFFGEGSRLTVL.

V gene TRBV19 combines with J gene TRBJ2-5, with 7 bases fitting TRBD1. The CDR3 sequence is 16 residues long. Trimming removed 4 bases from V and 0 bases from J; junction bases left unmatched: 8. Germline lookup yields CDR1 LNHDA and CDR2 SQIVND (reference sequence). CDR3 in DNA: TGTGCCAGTAGTACCTACAGGGGCCGGTACCAAGAGACCCAGTACTTC. The encoded protein is CASSTYRGRYQETQYF.

The rearrangement joins TRBV28 to TRBJ2-5; unclear D gene. Per the germline V gene, CDR1 is MDHEN and CDR2 is SYDVKM. Trimming pared 7 bases from V and 5 bases from J, leaving 14 bases between. The CDR3 runs to 13 residues. Written as DNA, the CDR3 is TGTGCCAGCAAGGTACCACACAAGGAGACCCAGTACTTC. As protein: CASKVPHKETQYF. The variable domain in full, completed from reference TRBV28 and TRBJ2-5, reads DVKVTQSSRYLVKRTGEKVFLECVQDMDHENMFWYRQDPGLGLRLIYFSYDVKMKEKGDIPEGYSVSREKKERFSLILESASTNQTSMYLCASKVPHKETQYFGPGTRLLVL.

The gene calls are TRBV9 and TRBJ2-3; the D is unclear. The germline gives CDR1 SGDLS, CDR2 YYNGEE. CDR3 size: 15 residues. The ends were cut back, 4 bases at V and 4 bases at J, with 16 bases in the middle. The CDR3 sequence is CASSLHPGDSDTQYF. DNA for the CDR3: TGTGCCAGCAGCCTCCATCCGGGCGACTCAGATACGCAGTATTTT.

The rearrangement uses TRBV18 and TRBJ1-4; D may be TRBD1 (5 bases). Germline CDR1 KGHSH, CDR2 LQKENI. This CDR3 is built from 18 residues. The germline V and J ends were trimmed by 4 bases and 0 bases, with 18 bases remaining between them. The CDR3 protein is CASSLRSGLGPTNEKLFF. As DNA, the CDR3 is TGTGCCAGCTCACTACGGAGCGGGTTGGGGCCAACTAATGAAAAACTGTTTTTT.

The chain couples TRBV27 to TRBJ1-1; 9 nucleotides match TRBD1. J was trimmed by 11 bases and V by 5 bases; bases with no gene match: 9. Germline lookup yields CDR1 MNHEY and CDR2 SMNVEV (reference sequence). The CDR3 totals 13 residues. CDR3 residues: CASSPPGQGLAFF. The CDR3 DNA reads TGTGCCAGCAGTCCGCCGGGACAGGGATTGGCTTTCTTT.

For this clone: The same CDR3 is also encoded by other DNA sequences in this sample. CDR3 bases: TGTGCCAGCAGCCAAGTAGGGACAGGGAATTCACCCCTCCACTTT. Amino acids: CASSQVGTGNSPLHF. V and J are TRBV3-1 (or the pseudogene TRBV3-2) and TRBJ1-6; 9 nucleotides line up with TRBD1. Germline CDR1 and CDR2: LGHDT and YNNKEL (reference sequence). Unmatched junction bases numbered 2, after V lost 1 base and J lost 7 bases. This CDR3 comprises 15 residues.

CDR3 DNA sequence: TGTGCCAGTAGTGCCCGGGACACCTATCAGCCCCAGCATTTT. It yields the protein CASSARDTYQPQHF. The V call is TRBV19, the J call TRBJ1-5; a weak D match, TRBD1 (6 bases). The CDR3 sequence is 14 residues long. Germline-derived CDR1 and CDR2 are LNHDA and SQIVND (reference sequence). V shed 5 bases and J shed 5 bases, with 13 bases lying between them.

The V gene is TRBV18, the J gene TRBJ1-5; no clear D gene. This CDR3 region has 13 residues. Germline V gives CDR1 KGHSH, CDR2 LQKENI. V gave up 5 bases and J gave up 0 bases, with 5 bases separating them. In DNA form, the CDR3 reads TGTGCCAGCTCAGTAGATAGCAATCAGCCCCAGCATTTT. It encodes CASSVDSNQPQHF. Using reference TRBV18 and TRBJ1-5 for the parts outside the CDR3, the full variable domain is NAGVMQNPRHLVRRRGQEARLRCSPMKGHSHVYWYRQLPEEGLKFMVYLQKENIIDESGMPKERFSAEFPKEGPSILRIQQVVRGDSAAYFCASSVDSNQPQHFGDGTRLSIL.